This TCR beta chain is drawn from a study of patients and donors after allogeneic stem cell transplantation. V gave up 1 base and J gave up 7 bases; unmatched junction bases: 5. The CDR3 extends over 13 amino acids. The V gene's germline CDR1 is SQVTM and CDR2 ANQGSEA. TCRdb itself ran the RT-PCR reads through MiXCR, one entry per CDR3 protein. The sample consists of 900,000 to 1,000,000 distinct CDR3 sequences, roughly 18% of them appearing once. The TCR comes from a human donor who was either an allogeneic HSCT recipient or a stem cell or donor lymphocyte infusion donor (not recorded which). It is not recorded whose cells these are; they may come from a transplant donor. Sequencing input: blood, either unsorted or a sorted T cell fraction (not recorded which). This chain uses TRBV29-1 with TRBJ1-2; TRBD1 matches at 8 bases. CDR3 coding DNA: TGCAGCGTTGAAGCGGAGACAGGGGTTGGCTACACCTTC. As protein: CSVEAETGVGYTF.